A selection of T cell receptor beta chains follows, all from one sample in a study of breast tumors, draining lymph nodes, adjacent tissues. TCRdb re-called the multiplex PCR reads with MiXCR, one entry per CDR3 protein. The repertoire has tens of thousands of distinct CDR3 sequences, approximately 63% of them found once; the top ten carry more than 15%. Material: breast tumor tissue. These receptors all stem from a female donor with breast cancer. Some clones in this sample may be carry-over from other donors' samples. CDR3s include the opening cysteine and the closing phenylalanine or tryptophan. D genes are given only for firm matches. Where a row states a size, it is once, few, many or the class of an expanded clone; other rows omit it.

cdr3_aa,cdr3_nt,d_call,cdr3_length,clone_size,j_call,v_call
CASSTTGSTNEKLFF,TGTGCCAGCAGCACGACAGGGTCAACTAATGAAAAACTGTTTTTT,TRBD1,15,NA,TRBJ1-4,TRBV9
CASSVGLAGVQETQYF,TGTGCCAGCAGTGTAGGACTAGCGGGCGTCCAAGAGACCCAGTACTTC,TRBD2,16,NA,TRBJ2-5,TRBV25-1
CASSGRWGPGDEQYF,TGTGCCAGCAGCGGCCGTTGGGGGCCGGGCGACGAGCAGTACTTC,NA,15,medium-sized,TRBJ2-7,TRBV7-2
CASSRGWGDGNQPQYF,TGTGCCAGCAGTCGGGGCTGGGGGGATGGCAATCAGCCCCAGTACTTC,NA,16,NA,TRBJ2-5,TRBV7-8
CSARGASGGTYNEQFF,TGCAGTGCTAGAGGAGCTAGCGGGGGCACCTACAATGAGCAGTTCTTC,TRBD2,16,many,TRBJ2-1,TRBV20-1
CASSLDVWTGELFF,TGTGCCAGCAGCTTAGATGTCTGGACCGGGGAGCTGTTTTTT,NA,14,many,TRBJ2-2,TRBV11-3
CASTYGGNQPQHF,TGTGCCAGTACCTACGGAGGCAATCAGCCCCAGCATTTT,NA,13,many,TRBJ1-5,TRBV28
CASSRGTYGYTF,TGTGCCAGCAGCCGCGGGACCTATGGCTACACCTTC,NA,12,NA,TRBJ1-2,TRBV7-9
CATSRPERGLAETQYF,TGTGCCACCAGCAGACCAGAAAGGGGACTCGCAGAGACCCAGTACTTC,NA,16,NA,TRBJ2-5,TRBV15
CSVGGGSAYEQYF,TGCAGCGTTGGGGGGGGATCTGCCTACGAGCAGTACTTC,TRBD2,13,NA,TRBJ2-7,TRBV29-1
CASSDRRSNYGYTF,TGTGCCAGCAGTGACAGGAGATCGAACTATGGCTACACCTTC,NA,14,NA,TRBJ1-2,TRBV25-1
CSARQGVGNSPLHF,TGCAGTGCTAGACAGGGGGTAGGTAATTCACCCCTCCACTTT,TRBD1,14,NA,TRBJ1-6,TRBV20-1
CASSIVPGSYEQYF,TGTGCCAGTAGTATAGTACCAGGGTCCTACGAGCAGTACTTC,NA,14,NA,TRBJ2-7,TRBV19